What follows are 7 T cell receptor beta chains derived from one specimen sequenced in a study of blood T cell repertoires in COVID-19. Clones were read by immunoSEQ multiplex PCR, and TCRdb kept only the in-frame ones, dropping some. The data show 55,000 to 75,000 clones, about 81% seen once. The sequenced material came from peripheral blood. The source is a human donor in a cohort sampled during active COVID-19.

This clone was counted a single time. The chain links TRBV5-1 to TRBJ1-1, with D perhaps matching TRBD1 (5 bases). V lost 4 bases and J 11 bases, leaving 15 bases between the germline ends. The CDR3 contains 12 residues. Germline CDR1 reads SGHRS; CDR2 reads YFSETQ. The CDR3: CASSRDSQAAFF. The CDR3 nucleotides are TGCGCCAGCAGCCGGGACTCCCAAGCGGCTTTCTTT.

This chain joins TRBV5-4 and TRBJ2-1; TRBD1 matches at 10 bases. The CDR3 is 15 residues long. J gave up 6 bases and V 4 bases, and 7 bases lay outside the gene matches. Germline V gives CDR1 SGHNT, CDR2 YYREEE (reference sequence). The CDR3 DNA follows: TGTGCCAGCAGCGGCGGGACAGGGGCAGGCAATGAGCAGTTCTTC. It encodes CASSGGTGAGNEQFF.

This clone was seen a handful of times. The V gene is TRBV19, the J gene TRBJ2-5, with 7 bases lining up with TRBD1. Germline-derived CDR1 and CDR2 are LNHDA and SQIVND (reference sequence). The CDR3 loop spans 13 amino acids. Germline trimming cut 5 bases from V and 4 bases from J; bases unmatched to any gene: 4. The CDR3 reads CASSANRGETQYF. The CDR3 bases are TGTGCCAGTAGTGCTAACAGGGGAGAGACCCAGTACTTC.

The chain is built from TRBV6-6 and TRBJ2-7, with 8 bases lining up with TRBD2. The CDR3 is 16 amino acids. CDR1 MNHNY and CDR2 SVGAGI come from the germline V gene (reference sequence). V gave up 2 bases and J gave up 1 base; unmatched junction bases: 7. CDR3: CASSYVREGPSYEQYF. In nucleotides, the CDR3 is TGTGCCAGCAGTTACGTCCGGGAGGGCCCTTCCTACGAGCAGTACTTC.

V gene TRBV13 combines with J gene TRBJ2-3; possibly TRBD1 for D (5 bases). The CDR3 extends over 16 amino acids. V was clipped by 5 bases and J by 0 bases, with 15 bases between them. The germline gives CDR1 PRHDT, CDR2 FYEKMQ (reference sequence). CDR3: CASSLPMAGSTDTQYF. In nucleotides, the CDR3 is TGTGCCAGCAGCCTCCCGATGGCAGGGAGCACAGATACGCAGTATTTT. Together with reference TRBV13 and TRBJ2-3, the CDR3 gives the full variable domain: AAGVIQSPRHLIKEKRETATLKCYPIPRHDTVYWYQQGPGQDPQFLISFYEKMQSDKGSIPDRFSAQQFSDYHSELNMSSLELGDSALYFCASSLPMAGSTDTQYFGPGTRLTVL.

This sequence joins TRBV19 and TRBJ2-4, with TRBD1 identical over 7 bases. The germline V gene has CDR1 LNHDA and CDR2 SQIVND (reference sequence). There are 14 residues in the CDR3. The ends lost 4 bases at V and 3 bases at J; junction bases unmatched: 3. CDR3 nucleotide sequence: TGTGCCAGTAGTACGGCAGGGGGCAAAAACATTCAGTACTTC. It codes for CASSTAGGKNIQYF.

The CDR3 region is CASSDYTGYEQYF. As DNA, the CDR3 is TGTGCCAGCAGTGATTATACAGGGTACGAGCAGTACTTC. V usage is TRBV6-1 and J usage is TRBJ2-7; possible D gene TRBD1, 6 bases. The germline CDR1 and CDR2 sequences are MNHNS and SASEGT. The CDR3 totals 13 residues. The V gene lost 3 bases and the J gene lost 4 bases, with 10 bases spanning the gap.